A few counts support the clone carrying this TCR beta chain. What it binds is unknown. TCRdb passed the 5' RACE reads through MiXCR, listing each CDR3 protein once. The sample consists of a few hundred thousand distinct CDR3 sequences, 7.5% to 9% of them appearing once. The sample originates from a study of CD8 T cells in ankylosing spondylitis. Notes on the study in general: In the blood and synovial fluid of reactive arthritis, some motif variants had been previously reported. Reportedly, significant enrichment of disease-linked clones occurred in matched ankylosing spondylitis synovial fluid. Made up of roughly 8 highly homologous variants, a TCR beta motif appeared characteristic of ankylosing spondylitis blood. Peripheral blood held disease-linked clones only at relatively low frequency, and these were CD8+.

Sequenced sample: blood, either unsorted or a sorted T cell fraction (not recorded which). The clonotype was recovered from a male donor with ankylosing spondylitis.

CDR3 DNA sequence: TGTGCCAGCAGTTATTCTACAGGGTTCGAGCAGTACTTC. Its translation: CASSYSTGFEQYF. V is TRBV6-2 or TRBV6-3 and J is TRBJ2-7, with D tentatively TRBD1 (6 bases). V dropped 3 bases and J dropped 6 bases, with 12 bases sitting between them. The CDR3 is 13 residues long. Germline loops: CDR1 MNHEY, CDR2 SVGEGT.